This T cell receptor (beta chain) was documented in a study of blood T cell repertoires in COVID-19. Overall study context: Nucleic acid was either cDNA or gDNA, and it came from T cells, B-cell-depleted T cells, or PBMCs.

CDR3 length: 14 amino acids. The germline gives CDR1 SGHTA, CDR2 FQGNSA. V was shortened by 5 bases and J by 0 bases, with 10 bases between the two germline ends. Sequenced by immunoSEQ multiplex PCR; TCRdb stores in-frame clones only, minus some. The table has 200,000 to 300,000 clones, 65% to 90% seen once. This clone was observed a single time. The sequencing sample was made of peripheral blood. This chain uses TRBV7-2 with TRBJ1-1; D is uncertain. This receptor was identified in a man aged 40-55 years who had recovered from COVID-19. CDR3 sequence: CASSVEALNTEAFF. Written as DNA, the CDR3 is TGTGCCAGCAGCGTCGAGGCCCTGAACACTGAAGCTTTCTTT.